The clone carrying this T cell receptor (beta chain) has only a few counts. CDR3 length: 13 residues. Germline V lookup: CDR1 SGHRS, CDR2 YFSETQ. Deletions cut 3 bases from V and 7 bases from J, with 14 bases between. TCRdb ran MiXCR on the RT-PCR reads and lists one entry per CDR3 protein. Of hundreds of thousands of distinct CDR3 sequences listed, more than 13% were seen once; the top ten hold roughly 4%. The sample was memory CD4+ T cells from blood. The rearrangement uses TRBV5-1 and TRBJ2-7, with D tentatively TRBD1 (5 bases). This sequence originates from a female donor in good health, serving as a healthy control. CDR3 in DNA: TGCGCCAGCAGCTGGATCGACAGTGGGGAGCAGTACTTC. Protein: CASSWIDSGEQYF.